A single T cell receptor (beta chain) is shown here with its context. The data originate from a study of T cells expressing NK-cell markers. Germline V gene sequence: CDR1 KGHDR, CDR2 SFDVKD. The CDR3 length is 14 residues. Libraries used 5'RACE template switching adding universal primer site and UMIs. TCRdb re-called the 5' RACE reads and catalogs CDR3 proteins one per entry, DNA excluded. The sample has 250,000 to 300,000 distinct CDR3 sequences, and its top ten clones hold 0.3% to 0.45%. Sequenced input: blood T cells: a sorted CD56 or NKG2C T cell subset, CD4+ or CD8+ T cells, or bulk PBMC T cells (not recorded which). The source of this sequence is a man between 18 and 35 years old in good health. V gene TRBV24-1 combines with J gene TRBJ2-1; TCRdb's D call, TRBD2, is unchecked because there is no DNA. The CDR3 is CATSDARAYNEQFF.